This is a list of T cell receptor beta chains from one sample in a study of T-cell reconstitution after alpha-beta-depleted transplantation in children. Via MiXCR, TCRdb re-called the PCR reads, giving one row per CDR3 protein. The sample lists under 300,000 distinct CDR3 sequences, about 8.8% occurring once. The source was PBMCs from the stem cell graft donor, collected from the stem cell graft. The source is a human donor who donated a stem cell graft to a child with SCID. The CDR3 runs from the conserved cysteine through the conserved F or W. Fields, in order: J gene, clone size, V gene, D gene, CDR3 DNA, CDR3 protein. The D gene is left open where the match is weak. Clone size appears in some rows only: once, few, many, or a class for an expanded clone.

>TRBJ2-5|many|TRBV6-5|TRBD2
TGTGCCAGCAGTTTTCCTCTAGCGGGGGGGCCCCGAGAGACCCAGTACTTC
CASSFPLAGGPRETQYF
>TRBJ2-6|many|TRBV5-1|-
TGCGCCAGCAGCTTCGGAACAGAACGATACTCTGGGGCCAACGTCCTGACTTTC
CASSFGTERYSGANVLTF
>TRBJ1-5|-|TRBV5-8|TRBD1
TGTGCCAGCAGCGCGGACAGGGCCCGCAATCAGCCCCAGCATTTT
CASSADRARNQPQHF
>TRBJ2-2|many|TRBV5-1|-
TGCGCCAGCAGCCGGGGCCGGGGGACAGTGAACACCGGGGAGCTGTTTTTT
CASSRGRGTVNTGELFF
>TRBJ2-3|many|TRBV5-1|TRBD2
TGCGCCAGCAGCTTTGTAGCGGGGGCACCAGATACGCAGTATTTT
CASSFVAGAPDTQYF
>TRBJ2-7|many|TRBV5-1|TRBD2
TGCGCCAGCAGCTTGGCCGGGGGGTACTACGAGCAGTACTTC
CASSLAGGYYEQYF
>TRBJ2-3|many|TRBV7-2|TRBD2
TGTGCCAGCAGCTTACGGGGGGGTCGGAGCACAGATACGCAGTATTTT
CASSLRGGRSTDTQYF
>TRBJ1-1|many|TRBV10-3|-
TGTGCCATCAGTGCGAGGGACGGGGTGAACACTGAAGCTTTCTTT
CAISARDGVNTEAFF
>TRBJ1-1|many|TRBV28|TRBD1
TGTGCCAGCAGCCGAGCGGGACAGGGGGATTTCACTGAAGCTTTCTTT
CASSRAGQGDFTEAFF
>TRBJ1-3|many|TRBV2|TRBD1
TGTGCCAGCAGCGGACAGGGCGGGATCCACACCATATATTTT
CASSGQGGIHTIYF
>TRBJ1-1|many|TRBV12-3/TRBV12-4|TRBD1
TGTGCCAGCAGTTTCGGGGACAGGGTACCGGGTGCTTTCTTT
CASSFGDRVPGAFF
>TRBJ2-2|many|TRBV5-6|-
TGTGCCAGCAGCTTGGTCCGCTACTTAGGGGACACCGGGGAGCTGTTTTTT
CASSLVRYLGDTGELFF
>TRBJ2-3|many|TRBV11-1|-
TGTGCCAGCAGCTTAAACTTACTTTACACAGATACGCAGTATTTT
CASSLNLLYTDTQYF
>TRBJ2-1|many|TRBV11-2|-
TGTGCCAGCAGCTTAGTTCCCTCTGCTCACTATTTGCCCAGCTCCTACAATGAGCAGTTCTTC
CASSLVPSAHYLPSSYNEQFF
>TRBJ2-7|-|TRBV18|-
TGTGCCGGCTCACCAGTACCCACAGCCTACGAGCAGTCCTTC
CAGSPVPTAYEQSF
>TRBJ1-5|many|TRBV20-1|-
TGCAGTGCTAGGGCAGGGATTGGCAATCAGCCCCAGCATTTT
CSARAGIGNQPQHF
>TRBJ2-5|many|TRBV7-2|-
TGTGCCAGCAGCTTAGCAGTGTATCTGGAGACCCAGTACTTC
CASSLAVYLETQYF
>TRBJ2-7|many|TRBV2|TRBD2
TGTGCCAGCAGTGCCCGGGGGGACGAGCAGTACTTC
CASSARGDEQYF
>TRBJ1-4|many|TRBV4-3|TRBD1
TGCGCCAGCAGCCAACGCCCTCGTGGACAGGGCGAGAAGTCACATGGAATCGAAAAACTGTTTTTT
CASSQRPRGQGEKSHGIEKLFF
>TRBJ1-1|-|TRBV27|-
TGTGCCAGCAGACAGCCCGGGGGGGGTGGTACTGAAGCTTTCTTT
CASRQPGGGGTEAFF